This T cell receptor beta chain was retrieved from a study of T-cell memory formation after mild COVID-19 (TCRdb year 2021). The study in broad terms: TCR sequence clusters from the two donors were found to be largely donor specific. Longitudinal TCRalpha and TCRbeta repertoire sequencing tracked T-cell clones expanding and contracting after mild COVID-19 in a couple of donors. Two young, previously healthy adult volunteers made up the cohort, one male and one female. Broader findings and caveats from the paper: Clones contracting from day 15 to 85 had balanced CD4/CD8 phenotypes, while a second wave expanding from day 15 to 37 was biased towards CD4+. Only a couple of mild cases were covered in the study, and larger cohorts including severe cases with pre-infection samples were considered necessary. Some responding clones were detected in pre-infection memory, which suggested that pre-existing cross-reactive memory T cells had joined the SARS-CoV-2 response. Contracting CD4+ clones appeared mostly in the CM and EM memory subsets, whereas CD8+ clones were enriched in EMRA. Whether the second-wave clones peaking on day 37 were SARS-CoV-2 specific was not confirmed.

Sequencing used an Illumina NovaSeq 6000. TCRalpha and TCRbeta cDNA libraries were built by 5'RACE with constant-segment primers, adding sample barcodes and unique molecular identifiers. Trizol reagent was used to extract RNA from every sample. Library amplification was performed in two PCR steps, and a second sample barcode and Illumina TruSeq adapters were introduced in the second step. Sequencing of the libraries was done on an Illumina NovaSeq, producing 2 x 150 bp paired-end reads. The authors' analysis ran thus. The reads were demultiplexed and collapsed into UMI-guided consensus sequences using migec v1.2.7. Using mixcr v2.1.11, UMI consensuses were aligned to TRA and TRB V and J templates and then assembled into clonotypes. Clonotypes were classified as expanded or contracted when called significant by both edgeR and NoisET, with noise models trained on biological replicates. For edgeR calls, the cutoffs were a false discovery rate-adjusted p below 0.01 and a log2 fold-change threshold of 1. As an exploratory analysis of dynamics, max-normalized trajectories of the 1000 most abundant clonotypes were examined by PCA with hierarchical clustering. Separately sequenced CD4+ and CD8+ repertoires were used to assign the CD4 or CD8 phenotype of responding clones. TCRdb cleaned the public reads at Q25 with fastp, built clones with MiXCR and kept in-frame beta chains. Rows are unified per CDR3 protein, each entry keeping the most common DNA and genes. The authors' filters were not applied to this entry. The sample table holds around 440,000 distinct CDR3 sequences, of which roughly 18% were seen once. The ten biggest clones cover around an eighth of the sample.

Ficoll-Paque density gradient centrifugation was used to isolate PBMCs. The CDR3 numbers 15 residues from cysteine through phenylalanine. Solely the CDR3 DNA is kept, with 45 bases framed from the first base. From V the trimming removes 0 bases and from J it removes 4 bases, while the gene matches leave 5 bases of the junction unaccounted for. CDR1 SGHRS and CDR2 YFSETQ were looked up in the germline V gene. This clonotype was recorded a few times. Its recognized antigen is unknown. Base quality data are lacking; no much larger clone is found one base away. The clonotype comes from an adult woman who had mild COVID-19 (a few samples of this study predate the infection). The sample titles of this study are shuffled in the database, so cell type and time point are left out; the donor was told from shared clones. Sequencing was done on a sample of PBMCs or a T cell subset sorted from them (not recorded which). Rearrangement joined TRBV5-1 to TRBJ1-1; the central 8 bases match TRBD1. Here the CDR3 is given as CASSLAFRGPTEAFF. The DNA reads as follows: TGCGCCAGCAGCTTGGCCTTCAGGGGGCCCACTGAAGCTTTCTTT.